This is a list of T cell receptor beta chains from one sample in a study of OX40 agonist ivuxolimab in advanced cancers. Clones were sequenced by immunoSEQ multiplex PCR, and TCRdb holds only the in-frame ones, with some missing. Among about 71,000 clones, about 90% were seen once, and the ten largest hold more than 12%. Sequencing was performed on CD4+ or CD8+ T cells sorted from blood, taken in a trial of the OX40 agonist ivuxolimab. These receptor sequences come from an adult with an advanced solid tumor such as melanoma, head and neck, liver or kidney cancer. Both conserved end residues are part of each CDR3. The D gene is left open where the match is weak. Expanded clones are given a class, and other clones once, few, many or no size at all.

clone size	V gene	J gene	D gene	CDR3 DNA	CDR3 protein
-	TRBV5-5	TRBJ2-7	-	TGTGCCAGCAGCTTGAAAGGACCCTACGAGCAGTACTTC	CASSLKGPYEQYF
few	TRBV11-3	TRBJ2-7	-	TGTGCCAGCAGCTCCCCAGCGGGGACAGAACCTTACGAGCAGTACTTC	CASSSPAGTEPYEQYF
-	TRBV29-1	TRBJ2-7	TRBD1	TGCAGCGTTGGACAGGGAAAACTCTACGAGCAGTACTTC	CSVGQGKLYEQYF
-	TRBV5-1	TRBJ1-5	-	TGCGCCAGCAGCCAGGAGGGGAGACAGCCCCAGCATTTT	CASSQEGRQPQHF
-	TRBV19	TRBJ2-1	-	TGTGCCAGTAGTATAACCCAGGCTAGCTCCTACAATGAGCAGTTCTTC	CASSITQASSYNEQFF
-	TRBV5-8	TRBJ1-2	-	TGTGCCACCCCTGTGGGCTATGGCTACACCTTC	CATPVGYGYTF
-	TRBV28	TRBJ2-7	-	TGTGCCAGCAGTTCCACGAGAGCCACCTACGAGCAGTACTTC	CASSSTRATYEQYF
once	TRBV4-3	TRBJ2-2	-	TGCGCCAGCAGCCATTATAGCGGGAACACCGGGGAGCTGTTTTTT	CASSHYSGNTGELFF
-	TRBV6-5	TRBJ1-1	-	TGTGCCAGCAGTTACCTCTCGGACGGTGATGAAGCTTTCTTT	CASSYLSDGDEAFF
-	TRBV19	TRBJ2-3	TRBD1	TGTGCCAGTAGTATAGATCTCGAAACCAGGGGGACAGATACGCAGTATTTT	CASSIDLETRGTDTQYF
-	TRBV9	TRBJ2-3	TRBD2	TGTGCCAGCAGCGTAGCTCTCGCGGGAGGGTTTTCCGATACGCAGTATTTT	CASSVALAGGFSDTQYF
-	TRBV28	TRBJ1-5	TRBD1	TGTGCCAGCAGTCTCAGGGGGCTTAGCAATCAGCCCCAGCATTTT	CASSLRGLSNQPQHF
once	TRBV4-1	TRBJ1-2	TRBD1	TGCGCCAGCAGCCACCCGACAGGGCGCTATGGCTACACCTTC	CASSHPTGRYGYTF
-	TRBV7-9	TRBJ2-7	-	TGTGCCAGCAGCCTTACCTCTTTCTACGAGCAGTACTTC	CASSLTSFYEQYF
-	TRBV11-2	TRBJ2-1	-	TGTGCCAGCAGTGTCCAGGGGTTTCAGCAGTTCTTC	CASSVQGFQQFF
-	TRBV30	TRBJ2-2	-	TGTGCCTGGAGTGTCGGTTTCGGGATCACCGGGGAGCTGTTTTTT	CAWSVGFGITGELFF
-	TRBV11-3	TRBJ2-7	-	TGTGCCAGCAGCCCCCCGGGACACCTCTACGAGCAGTACTTC	CASSPPGHLYEQYF
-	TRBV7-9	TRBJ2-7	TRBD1	TGTGCCAGCAGCTTAGCGGGACAGCACTACGAGCAGTACTTC	CASSLAGQHYEQYF
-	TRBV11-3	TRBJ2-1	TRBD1	TGTGCCAGCAGCTTAGTTTACAGGGGGTTGGACAATGAGCAGTTCTTC	CASSLVYRGLDNEQFF
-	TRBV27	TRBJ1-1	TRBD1	TGTGCCAGCAGCAGGGGGGGGTTCACTGAAGCTTTCTTT	CASSRGGFTEAFF
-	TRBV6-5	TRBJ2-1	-	TGTGCCAGCAGACCGACAGCGAGCTCCTACAATGAGCAGTTCTTC	CASRPTASSYNEQFF
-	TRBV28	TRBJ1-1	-	TGTGCCAGCAGTTTTGGAATGAACACTGAAGCTTTCTTT	CASSFGMNTEAFF
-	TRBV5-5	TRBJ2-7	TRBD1	TGTGCCAGCAGCTTGTGGGCAGGGGGCTATTACGAGCAGTACTTC	CASSLWAGGYYEQYF
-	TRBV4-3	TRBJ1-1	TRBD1	TGCGCCAGCAGCCCGGACGGACAGGGAAGAACTGAAGCTTTCTTT	CASSPDGQGRTEAFF
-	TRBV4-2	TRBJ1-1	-	TGTGCCAGCAGCCCACAGAACACTGAAGCTTTCTTT	CASSPQNTEAFF
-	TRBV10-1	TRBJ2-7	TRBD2	TGCGCCAGCAGAGATACCCTCCCCCGGACTAGCGCCATCTCCTACGAGCAGTACTTC	CASRDTLPRTSAISYEQYF
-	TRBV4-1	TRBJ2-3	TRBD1	TGCGCCAGCAGCCAAGATTGGGGACAGCACTCGCCAGATACGCAGTATTTT	CASSQDWGQHSPDTQYF
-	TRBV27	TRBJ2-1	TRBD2	TGTGCCAGCAACGCGGGAGGCTCCTACAATGAGCAGTTCTTC	CASNAGGSYNEQFF
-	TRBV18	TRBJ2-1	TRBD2	TGTGCCAGCTCACCAATAGCGGGACCCCCCTACAATGAGCAGTTCTTC	CASSPIAGPPYNEQFF
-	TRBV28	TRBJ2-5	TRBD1	TGTGCCAGCAGTTTTTTTCCAGGGGGTAGAGAGACCCAGTACTTC	CASSFFPGGRETQYF
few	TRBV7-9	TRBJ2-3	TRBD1	TGTGCCAGCAGCTTAGCGCCGGGGACAGGGGTCCCAGATACGCAGTATTTT	CASSLAPGTGVPDTQYF
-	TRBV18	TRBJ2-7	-	TGTGCCAGCTCATCGAGGGGATACTTCTACGAGCAGTACTTC	CASSSRGYFYEQYF
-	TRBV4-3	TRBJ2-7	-	TGCGCCAGCAGCCCATACGAGGGGGAGAGCTACGAGCAGTACTTC	CASSPYEGESYEQYF
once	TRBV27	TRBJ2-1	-	TGTGCCAGCAGTTTATCCTTGGGCACCAACTCCTACAATGAGCAGTTCTTC	CASSLSLGTNSYNEQFF
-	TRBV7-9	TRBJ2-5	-	TGTGCCAGCAGCACCCCCGCGGGAATTTTACAAGAGACCCAGTACTTC	CASSTPAGILQETQYF
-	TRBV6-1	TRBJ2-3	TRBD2	TGTGCCAGCCGAAACCTAGCGGGAGTGGTAGATACGCAGTATTTT	CASRNLAGVVDTQYF
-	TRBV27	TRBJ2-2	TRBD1	TGTGCCAGCAGCTCCGGGACAGGGGGCACCGGGGAGCTGTTTTTT	CASSSGTGGTGELFF
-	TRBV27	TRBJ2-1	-	TGTGCCAGCAGTTTTAGGGCGGGCTCCTACAATGAGCAGTTCTTC	CASSFRAGSYNEQFF
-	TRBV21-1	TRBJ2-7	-	TGTGCCAGCAGCGAGGGACTAGCGGATACATTCTACGAGCAGTACTTC	CASSEGLADTFYEQYF
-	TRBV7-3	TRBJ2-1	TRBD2	TGTGCCAGCAGCCCCACTAGCGGGAGTATATACAATGAGCAGTTCTTC	CASSPTSGSIYNEQFF